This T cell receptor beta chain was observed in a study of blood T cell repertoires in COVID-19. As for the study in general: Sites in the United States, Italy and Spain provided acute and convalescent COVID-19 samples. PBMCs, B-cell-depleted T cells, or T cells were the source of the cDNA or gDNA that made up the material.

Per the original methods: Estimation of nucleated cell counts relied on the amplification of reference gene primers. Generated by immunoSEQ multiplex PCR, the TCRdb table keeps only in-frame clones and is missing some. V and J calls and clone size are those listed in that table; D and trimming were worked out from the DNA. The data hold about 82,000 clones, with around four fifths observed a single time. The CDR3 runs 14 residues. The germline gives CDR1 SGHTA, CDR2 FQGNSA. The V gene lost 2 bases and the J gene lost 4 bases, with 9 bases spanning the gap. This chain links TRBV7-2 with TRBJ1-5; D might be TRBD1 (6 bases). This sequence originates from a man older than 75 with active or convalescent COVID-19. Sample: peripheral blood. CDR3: CASSLQRGNQPQHF. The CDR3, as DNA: TGTGCCAGCAGCTTACAGAGGGGGAATCAGCCCCAGCATTTT.